The 3 T cell receptor beta chains below come from one sample, sequenced in a study of regulatory T cells in long-lasting Graves disease. The authors built TCR beta libraries using iRepertoire HTBI primers and Arm-PCR of CDR3 regions. MiXCR was run by TCRdb on the multiplex PCR reads, yielding one entry per CDR3 protein. Of 550,000 to 650,000 distinct CDR3 sequences detected, about 16% appear once; the ten largest clones hold around 11%. Time point given: newly diagnosed GD, antithyroid drugs for less than 3 months. Construction of the TCR library relied on RNA isolated from PBMCs. The same data also went into a second study, on T cells in Graves' hyperthyroidism and ophthalmopathy.

The starting material was peripheral blood mononuclear cells (PBMCs), obtained at new diagnosis, from a patient treated with antithyroid drugs. All receptors come from a man between 18 and 29 years old with Graves disease.

This clonotype was picked up many times. V usage is TRBV28 and J usage is TRBJ2-1; 10 bases match TRBD2. Germline CDR1 and CDR2: MDHEN and SYDVKM. The CDR3 runs 16 residues. The ends lost 4 bases at V and 1 base at J; junction bases unmatched: 4. CDR3 residues: CASSSGTSVSYNEQFF. CDR3 nucleotide sequence: TGTGCCAGCAGTTCGGGGACTAGCGTGTCCTACAATGAGCAGTTCTTC. Combining the CDR3 with reference TRBV28 and TRBJ2-1 gives the whole variable domain DVKVTQSSRYLVKRTGEKVFLECVQDMDHENMFWYRQDPGLGLRLIYFSYDVKMKEKGDIPEGYSVSREKKERFSLILESASTNQTSMYLCASSSGTSVSYNEQFFGPGTRLTVL.

The rearrangement joins TRBV7-6 to TRBJ1-2, with TRBD1 as a possible D gene (6 bases). The length of the CDR3 is 12 residues. Deletions cut 2 bases from V and 8 bases from J, with 9 bases between. The V gene's germline CDR1 is SGHVS and CDR2 FNYEAQ. The CDR3 region is CASSLSGEGYTF. CDR3 nucleotides: TGTGCCAGCAGCTTATCAGGGGAGGGCTACACCTTC.

The sample holds many counts of this clonotype. A much bigger clone sits one base away, suggesting this may be a read error. The V gene is TRBV4-2, the J gene TRBJ1-1; no clear D gene. Deletions cut 0 bases from V and 2 bases from J, with 1 base between. CDR1 is LGHNA and CDR2 is YNFKEQ in the germline V gene. The CDR3 is made up of 12 amino acids. In nucleotides, the CDR3 is TGTGCCAGCAGCCAAGAAAACACTGAAGCTTTCTTT. Its translation: CASSQENTEAFF.